This T cell receptor beta chain was recovered during a study of shared clonotypes between healthy human individuals. The overall study: Per donor, CD8 memory used one plate, CD8 naive used two, CD4 memory used three and CD4 naive used three.

Whole-study results and caveats: Although depth was large, rarefaction showed that sequencing of the sorted subsets was incomplete.

Assay used: immunoSEQ multiplex PCR; TCRdb lists only in-frame clones, some missing. The sample lists some 2.3 million clones; over 90% were seen once. Between the trimmed V and J ends, which lost 0 bases and 3 bases, there was a span of 14 bases. The germline V gene has CDR1 SGHDT and CDR2 YYEEEE. The CDR3 loop spans 16 amino acids. With regard to this clone: Antigen specificity is unknown.

Sequenced material: naive CD4+ T cells from PBMCs. The sample's subset: CD45RA+ positively selected. The sequence was obtained from a man in his late teens or twenties in good health. Some clones in this sample may be carry-over from other donors' samples. The chain recombines TRBV5-6 with TRBJ2-3; D is perhaps TRBD1 or TRBD2 (5 bases each). The CDR3 loop is CASSLVRGSGTDTQYF. In DNA, the CDR3 is TGTGCCAGCAGCTTGGTTCGGGGTTCAGGGACAGATACGCAGTATTTT.